These 29 T cell receptor beta chains were all obtained from the same sample, sequenced in a study of human T cells and chemical hapten exposure. One entry per CDR3 protein results from TCRdb running MiXCR on the RACE reads. Found here are about 100,000 distinct CDR3 sequences, about an eighth of them singletons; the top ten hold 3% to 4%. The time point: patch test 2, 6 weeks after DPC sensitization. Treatment here: therapeutic diphenylcyclopropenone sensitization with weekly scalp DPC. The source material was whole blood, sampled in connection with sensitization to the hapten diphenylcyclopropenone (DPC). Receptors originate from a woman between 40 and 55 years old with alopecia areata. Some clones in this sample may be carry-over from other donors' samples.

This clonotype was observed many times. Relative to the germline gene, one junction end is altered; a read error may explain this. The chain carries TRBV29-1 and TRBJ1-2, with a weak D call TRBD1 (5 bases). Germline CDR1 is SQVTM and CDR2 is ANQGSEA. The CDR3 is made up of 10 amino acids. CDR3 bases: TGCAGCGTTGAAGATGGGGGACGCCACTTC. It yields the protein CSVEDGGRHF.

There are many counts of this clonotype. V and J are TRBV4-3 and TRBJ2-5, with TRBD1 as a possible D gene (7 bases). This CDR3 is 15 amino acids long. Trimming shortened V by 3 bases and J by 5 bases, and 16 bases separated the two germline ends. Per the germline V gene, CDR1 is LGHNA and CDR2 is YSLEER. CDR3 in DNA: TGCGCCAGCAGCCAGGGGGGAACAGGGGTGGAGACCCAGTACTTC. It encodes CASSQGGTGVETQYF.

This clonotype was detected many times. The rearrangement links TRBV7-3 to TRBJ2-3, with D perhaps matching TRBD1 or TRBD2 (5 bases each). The CDR3 contains 13 residues. V lost 3 bases and J lost 5, with 9 bases in between. Germline-derived CDR1 and CDR2 are SGHTA and FQGTGA. Here the CDR3 reads CASSFGTGDTQYF. CDR3 DNA: TGTGCCAGCAGCTTTGGGACGGGAGATACGCAGTATTTT.

This clonotype was picked up many times. This chain connects TRBV30 to TRBJ1-5; 8 nucleotides agree with TRBD1. This CDR3 comprises 14 residues. V dropped 5 bases and J dropped 0; count of bases not matched to a gene: 3. Looked up from germline, CDR1 is GTSNPN and CDR2 is SVGIG (reference sequence). This CDR3 reads CAWGTGNSNQPQHF. The DNA for the CDR3 is TGTGCCTGGGGGACAGGAAATAGCAATCAGCCCCAGCATTTT.

This clonotype appeared a few times. The rearrangement links TRBV19 to TRBJ1-1; the D is unclear. The CDR3 covers 14 residues. V lost 4 bases and J lost 3, with 12 bases in between. Germline V gene sequence: CDR1 LNHDA, CDR2 SQIVND (reference sequence). The CDR3 sequence: CASSTPQYYTEAFF. The CDR3 DNA follows: TGTGCCAGTAGTACTCCCCAATATTACACTGAAGCTTTCTTT. Looking up the rest from reference TRBV19 and TRBJ1-1 gives the full variable domain: DGGITQSPKYLFRKEGQNVTLSCEQNLNHDAMYWYRQDPGQGLRLIYYSQIVNDFQKGDIAEGYSVSREKKESFPLTVTSAQKNPTAFYLCASSTPQYYTEAFFGQGTRLTVV.

J is TRBJ2-7 and V is TRBV5-1; D is ambiguous. The CDR3 runs 15 residues. The germline CDR1 and CDR2 sequences are SGHRS and YFSETQ. V shed 7 bases and J shed 2 bases, with 19 bases lying between them. The CDR3, as DNA: TGCGCCAGCGCTTCAGGCCAGCAGTTTACCTACGAGCAGTACTTC. It specifies CASASGQQFTYEQYF.

This clonotype was detected many times. The chain recombines TRBV6-5 with TRBJ1-1, with 7 bases that match TRBD1. The CDR3 loop spans 16 amino acids. The germline V gene encodes CDR1 MNHEY and CDR2 SVGAGI. J lost 7 bases, V lost 0 bases, and 11 bases had no gene match. This chain's CDR3 is CASSYSWDSMSLEAFF. The CDR3 DNA is TGTGCCAGCAGTTACTCGTGGGACAGCATGAGCCTTGAAGCTTTCTTT.

The sample holds many counts of this clonotype. The chain recombines TRBV28 with TRBJ2-7; maybe TRBD1 (6 bases). CDR1 is MDHEN and CDR2 is SYDVKM in the germline V gene. This CDR3 is 14 amino acids long. Trimming removed 2 bases from V and 9 bases from J, with 17 bases in between. The CDR3 DNA reads as TGTGCCAGCAGTTTAGCTGGGACAACTTCGTCGCAGTACTTC. This encodes CASSLAGTTSSQYF.

This clonotype came up many times. The V call is TRBV30, the J call TRBJ1-2, with D perhaps matching TRBD1 (5 bases). Germline V lookup: CDR1 GTSNPN, CDR2 SVGIG (reference sequence). V was shortened by 4 bases and J by 4 bases, with 16 bases between the two germline ends. The CDR3 spans 14 residues. The CDR3 reads CAWTYWGSVYGYTF. In nucleotides, the CDR3 is TGTGCCTGGACCTATTGGGGCAGTGTCTATGGCTACACCTTC. The entire variable domain, with the rest obtained from reference TRBV30 and TRBJ1-2, is as follows: SQTIHQWPATLVQPVGSPLSLECTVEGTSNPNLYWYRQAAGRGLQLLFYSVGIGQISSEVPQNLSASRPQDRQFILSSKKLLLSDSGFYLCAWTYWGSVYGYTFGSGTRLTVV.

This clonotype has more than one count but fewer than ten. V is TRBV6-4 and J is TRBJ2-1; a possible D gene is TRBD1 (5 bases). The ends were cut back, 0 bases at V and 2 bases at J, with 11 bases in the middle. The germline CDR1 and CDR2 sequences are MRHNA and SNTAGT. CDR3 length: 16 amino acids. The CDR3 nucleotides are TGTGCCAGCAGTGACTCTGAAAGGGGCACCTACAATGAGCAGTTCTTC. Amino acid sequence: CASSDSERGTYNEQFF.

In its sample, this clonotype was seen many times. This chain uses TRBV20-1 with TRBJ2-3; D remains ambiguous. Between the trimmed V and J ends, which lost 0 bases and 1 base, there was a span of 8 bases. The CDR3 has 14 residues. Per germline, CDR1 DFQATT and CDR2 SNEGSKA (reference sequence). As DNA, the CDR3 is TGCAGTGCTAGAGATTTCGGCGGCACAGATACGCAGTATTTT. Protein product: CSARDFGGTDTQYF.

This clonotype was recorded at least ten times. The chain combines TRBV6-2 or TRBV6-3 with TRBJ1-1, with TRBD1 identical over 7 bases. Germline CDR1 reads MNHEY; CDR2 reads SVGEGT. This CDR3 contains 15 residues. V trimming: 5 bases; J trimming: 5 bases; junction bases outside the gene matches: 11. The CDR3 nucleotides are TGTGCCAGCAGTCCCCCCGGGACAGCAAGGACTGAAGCTTTCTTT. It yields the protein CASSPPGTARTEAFF.

Ten or more counts support this clonotype. The rearrangement uses TRBV5-6 and TRBJ2-7, with 9 positions matching TRBD1. Germline V gene data show CDR1 as SGHDT and CDR2 as YYEEEE. V trimming: 0 bases; J trimming: 2 bases; junction bases outside the gene matches: 6. The CDR3 covers 16 residues. Written as DNA, the CDR3 is TGTGCCAGCAGCTTGGCTCCGGGACAGGGAACCTACGAGCAGTACTTC. Translated, it gives CASSLAPGQGTYEQYF.

This chain connects TRBV3-1 to TRBJ1-1; 7 nucleotides line up with TRBD1. This CDR3 comprises 14 residues. V was clipped by 3 bases and J by 0 bases; unmatched bases: 1. The V gene's germline CDR1 is LGHDT and CDR2 YNNKEL (reference sequence). CDR3 loop: CASSHGTVNTEAFF. The CDR3 DNA is TGTGCCAGCAGCCACGGGACAGTGAACACTGAAGCTTTCTTT. The whole variable domain, filled in from reference TRBV3-1 and TRBJ1-1, reads DTAVSQTPKYLVTQMGNDKSIKCEQNLGHDTMYWYKQDSKKFLKIMFSYNNKELIINETVPNRFSPKSPDKAHLNLHINSLELGDSAVYFCASSHGTVNTEAFFGQGTRLTVV.

This clonotype was picked up many times. The rearrangement uses TRBV6-5 and TRBJ2-1; 10 nucleotides align to TRBD1. V was clipped by 0 bases and J by 2 bases; unmatched bases: 4. Germline CDR1 and CDR2: MNHEY and SVGAGI. The CDR3 consists of 17 residues. The CDR3 DNA reads TGTGCCAGCAGTTACTCGGGGACAGGGGATACCTACAATGAGCAGTTCTTC. Amino acids: CASSYSGTGDTYNEQFF.

This clonotype has just a few counts. The rearrangement links TRBV7-9 to TRBJ1-5; TRBD1 aligns across 9 bases. The CDR3 is 14 residues long. The germline gives CDR1 SEHNR, CDR2 FQNEAQ (reference sequence). V lost 5 bases to trimming and J lost 7 bases; unmatched junction nucleotides: 6. CDR3 nucleotide sequence: TGTGCCAGCAGCCGGGACAGGGACGGCCAGCCCCAGCATTTT. The encoded protein is CASSRDRDGQPQHF.

This clonotype was seen repeatedly, ten times or more. V is TRBV7-2 and J is TRBJ2-7, with D unclear. The CDR3 contains 13 residues. Looked up from germline, CDR1 is SGHTA and CDR2 is FQGNSA. Trimming stripped 1 base from V and 4 bases from J, with 8 bases between. The CDR3 nucleotides read TGTGCCAGCAGCTTAGTCGGCGCGTACGAGCAGTACTTC. Translating it yields CASSLVGAYEQYF.

This clonotype has at least ten counts. V usage is TRBV5-6 and J usage is TRBJ2-4; D is unclear. In germline, CDR1 is SGHDT, CDR2 YYEEEE. V was pared by 0 bases and J by 7 bases, with 17 bases between. The CDR3 runs to 16 residues. CDR3 residues: CASSLAGLFGGNIQYF. CDR3 DNA sequence: TGTGCCAGCAGCTTGGCCGGCTTGTTCGGCGGCAACATTCAGTACTTC.

This clonotype has ten or more counts. The chain couples TRBV3-1 to TRBJ2-7; D assignment may be TRBD1 or TRBD2 (6 bases each). This CDR3 region has 15 residues. Germline CDR1 LGHDT, CDR2 YNNKEL (reference sequence). V lost 4 bases, J lost 7 bases, and 20 bases lay in between. CDR3 residues: CASSPLGGGTGEQYF. As DNA, the CDR3 is TGTGCCAGCAGCCCGCTTGGAGGGGGGACTGGAGAGCAGTACTTC.

Points on this clonotype: A read error may explain this, as a much larger clone is one base away. It is likely a read error, because the conserved phenylalanine at the end of the CDR3 is missing. The rearrangement joins TRBV7-2 to TRBJ2-3; no clear D. Per the germline V gene, CDR1 is SGHTA and CDR2 is FQGNSA. The ends were cut back, 5 bases at V and 0 bases at J, with 9 bases in the middle. The CDR3 runs to 14 residues. CDR3 bases: TGTGCCAGCAGCCCACTTACGAGCACAGATACGCAGTATTCT. This gives the protein CASSPLTSTDTQYS.

This clonotype came up a few times. J is TRBJ1-1 and V is TRBV9; D possibly corresponds to TRBD1 (5 bases). Per germline, CDR1 SGDLS and CDR2 YYNGEE. V was clipped by 3 bases and J by 5 bases, with 14 bases between them. CDR3 length equals 14 residues. In DNA, the CDR3 is TGTGCCAGCAGCGCACAGGTGGAGGGGACTGAAGCTTTCTTT. It specifies CASSAQVEGTEAFF.

The J gene is TRBJ1-3, the V gene TRBV30; no clear D. The CDR3 runs to 15 residues. V shed 5 bases and J shed 0 bases, with 14 bases lying between them. The germline V gene encodes CDR1 GTSNPN and CDR2 SVGIG (reference sequence). The CDR3 protein is CAWRLGGGSGNTIYF. CDR3 sequence (DNA): TGTGCCTGGCGCTTGGGCGGAGGCTCTGGAAACACCATATATTTT. Full variable domain (missing parts from reference TRBV30 and TRBJ1-3): SQTIHQWPATLVQPVGSPLSLECTVEGTSNPNLYWYRQAAGRGLQLLFYSVGIGQISSEVPQNLSASRPQDRQFILSSKKLLLSDSGFYLCAWRLGGGSGNTIYFGEGSWLTVV.

The genes are TRBV3-1 and TRBJ2-1, with TRBD2 matching over 11 bases. Trimming took 4 bases from V and 7 from J; bases not matched to a gene: 3. This CDR3 has 14 amino acids. The V gene's germline CDR1 is LGHDT and CDR2 YNNKEL (reference sequence). As DNA, the CDR3 is TGTGCCAGCAGCCCAACTAGCGGGAGTAATGAGCAGTTCTTC. As protein: CASSPTSGSNEQFF.

Only a few counts were recorded for this clonotype. The chain links TRBV29-1 to TRBJ2-2; D call uncertain. The CDR3 has 12 residues. CDR1 is SQVTM, CDR2 ANQGSEA, per germline. V lost 4 bases, J lost 6 bases, and 9 bases lay in between. The CDR3: CSVVPVAGELFF. DNA of the CDR3: TGCAGCGTTGTGCCGGTCGCCGGGGAGCTGTTTTTT.

This clonotype has ten or more counts. The chain links TRBV28 to TRBJ2-1, with TRBD1 as a possible D gene (6 bases). Trimming took 6 bases from V and 3 from J, leaving 15 bases between them. This CDR3 is built from 15 residues. Germline lookup yields CDR1 MDHEN and CDR2 SYDVKM. The CDR3 reads CASSQAQGLYNEQFF. CDR3 in DNA: TGTGCCAGCAGCCAAGCACAGGGTCTCTACAATGAGCAGTTCTTC.

The rearrangement links TRBV7-8 to TRBJ1-1; 8 nucleotides line up with TRBD1. The CDR3 length is 17 residues. Germline V gene lookup returns CDR1 SGHVS and CDR2 FQNEAQ. V was pared by 7 bases and J by 1 base, with 14 bases of the junction left unmatched. The CDR3 loop is CASTSRAGGTGNTEAFF. CDR3 bases: TGTGCCAGCACGTCTCGCGCGGGGGGGACAGGGAACACTGAAGCTTTCTTT.

The V gene is TRBV30, the J gene TRBJ1-5, with a possible D match to TRBD1 (5 bases). The CDR3 consists of 15 residues. Germline loops: CDR1 GTSNPN, CDR2 SVGIG (reference sequence). Trimming stripped 3 bases from V and 3 bases from J, with 15 bases between. The CDR3 nucleotides read TGTGCCTGGAGGGACGGGACTGGGTACAATCAGCCCCAGCATTTT. It encodes CAWRDGTGYNQPQHF.

This clonotype came up a few times. The genes are TRBV29-1 and TRBJ2-3; D not certain. The CDR3 is made up of 13 amino acids. Trimming pared 2 bases from V and 2 bases from J, leaving 8 bases between. Germline V lookup: CDR1 SQVTM, CDR2 ANQGSEA. CDR3 sequence reads: CSVESVLTDTQYF. In DNA form, the CDR3 reads TGCAGCGTTGAAAGCGTCCTCACAGATACGCAGTATTTT.

The chain is built from TRBV18 and TRBJ2-3; D is ambiguous. V lost 4 bases, J lost 3 bases, and 8 bases lay in between. The length of the CDR3 is 13 residues. Germline V gene lookup returns CDR1 KGHSH and CDR2 LQKENI. The CDR3 is CASSLTVTDTQYF. The CDR3 coding sequence is TGTGCCAGCTCACTCACTGTTACAGATACGCAGTATTTT.